This TCR beta chain was observed in a study of technical replicates of blood from four donors. Trimming cost V 5 bases and J 4 bases; bases outside gene matches: 6. This CDR3 contains 14 residues. From germline, CDR1 is GTSNPN and CDR2 SVGIG (reference sequence). Data came from immunoSEQ multiplex PCR; TCRdb stores just in-frame clones and leaves some out. The table lists about 88,000 clones, more than 85% of them singletons. The receptor's source is a human donor in good health. Source material: T cells isolated from PBMCs. This sequence joins TRBV30 and TRBJ2-2; 8 positions agree with TRBD2. CDR3 DNA: TGTGCCTGGTCTAGCGGGCTGAGCACCGGGGAGCTGTTTTTT. Translation gives CAWSSGLSTGELFF. Drawing the rest from reference TRBV30 and TRBJ2-2, the complete variable domain is SQTIHQWPATLVQPVGSPLSLECTVEGTSNPNLYWYRQAAGRGLQLLFYSVGIGQISSEVPQNLSASRPQDRQFILSSKKLLLSDSGFYLCAWSSGLSTGELFFGEGSRLTVL.